Following are 15 T cell receptor beta chains from one sample sequenced in a study of blood T cell repertoires in COVID-19. Produced via immunoSEQ multiplex PCR; TCRdb's table is partial and in-frame only. The sample holds roughly 260,000 clones, around 87% seen once. Source material: peripheral blood. All receptors derive from a woman between 50 and 59 years old with acute or convalescent COVID-19.

DNA for the CDR3: TGTGCCAGCAGCCTGGGGACTAATCAGCCCCAGCATTTT. This sequence encodes CASSLGTNQPQHF. The V call is TRBV7-3, the J call TRBJ1-5, with D tentatively TRBD1 (5 bases). CDR3 length equals 13 residues. The V and J ends lost 5 bases and 4 bases respectively, with 9 bases between them. The germline V gene has CDR1 SGHTA and CDR2 FQGTGA.

This chain links TRBV19 with TRBJ2-3, with D maybe TRBD2 (6 bases). The CDR3 spans 14 residues. Per germline, CDR1 LNHDA and CDR2 SQIVND (reference sequence). The germline V and J ends were trimmed by 4 bases and 9 bases, with 17 bases remaining between them. The CDR3 DNA is TGTGCCAGTAGTAGGGGGGTCAGCATCGCCACGCAGTATTTT. Protein sequence: CASSRGVSIATQYF.

The J gene is TRBJ2-5, the V gene TRBV11-2; 7 positions match TRBD1. There are 15 residues in the CDR3. V lost 0 bases to trimming and J lost 5 bases; unmatched junction nucleotides: 6. CDR1 and CDR2 (germline): SGHAT, FQNNGV. CDR3 coding DNA: TGTGCCAGCAGCTTAGAAGGACAGGTCGGGGAGACCCAGTACTTC. As protein: CASSLEGQVGETQYF.

This clone was observed once. This chain uses TRBV5-5 with TRBJ2-2; 7 bases match TRBD1. V shed 4 bases and J 4 bases; nucleotides not matched to a gene: 10. The CDR3 is made up of 16 amino acids. The germline CDR1 and CDR2 sequences are SGHKS and YYEKEE (reference sequence). The CDR3 sequence is CASSHPTGLSTGELFF. CDR3 DNA: TGTGCCAGCAGCCACCCGACAGGGTTAAGCACCGGGGAGCTGTTTTTT.

This clone occurred once. This chain joins TRBV7-9 and TRBJ2-1; 14 bases map to TRBD2. This CDR3 is 17 amino acids long. Germline V CDR1 and CDR2: SEHNR, FQNEAQ (reference sequence). Trimming cost V 5 bases and J 2 bases; bases outside gene matches: 5. CDR3 loop: CASSLGTSGGTYNEQFF. In DNA, the CDR3 is TGTGCCAGCAGCCTCGGGACTAGCGGGGGCACCTACAATGAGCAGTTCTTC.

V gene TRBV9 combines with J gene TRBJ1-1, with D unresolved. The CDR3 is 13 residues long. V lost 3 bases and J lost 7, with 13 bases in between. Germline CDR1 SGDLS, CDR2 YYNGEE. The CDR3 coding sequence is TGTGCCAGCAGCGCCTCGGGTATCTATGAAGCTTTCTTT. Its translation: CASSASGIYEAFF.

This rearrangement joins TRBV15 to TRBJ2-5, with TRBD2 as a possible D gene (5 bases). The CDR3 loop spans 17 amino acids. CDR1 and CDR2 (germline): LNHNV, YYDKDF (reference sequence). With 1 base removed from V and 4 bases from J, the gap between germline ends came to 19 bases. CDR3 coding DNA: TGTGCCACCAGCAGAGTGAGAGGCCAGGCGGGTACAGAGACCCAGTACTTC. Encoded protein: CATSRVRGQAGTETQYF.

The V and J genes are TRBV2 and TRBJ1-6; TRBD1 agrees at 9 bases. Losses at the gene ends were 4 bases for V and 12 bases for J; bases not matched to a gene: 10. Looked up from germline, CDR1 is SNHLY and CDR2 is FYNNEI. This CDR3 contains 15 residues. The CDR3 DNA is TGTGCCAGCAGTGTTGGGAGGGGACAGGGAGTACCCCTCCACTTT. It specifies CASSVGRGQGVPLHF.

This clone was picked up one time. The chain couples TRBV10-3 to TRBJ1-5; D remains ambiguous. Germline lookup yields CDR1 ENHRY and CDR2 SYGVKD. Trimming removed 10 bases from V and 0 bases from J, with 16 bases in between. The CDR3 is made up of 15 amino acids. This CDR3 is CATRSVFLSNQPQHF. CDR3 nucleotide sequence: TGTGCCACCCGGTCCGTCTTCCTTAGCAATCAGCCCCAGCATTTT.

The chain couples TRBV28 to TRBJ1-1; a possible D gene is TRBD1 (6 bases). The ends were cut back, 3 bases at V and 7 bases at J, with 18 bases in the middle. Germline assignment: CDR1 MDHEN and CDR2 SYDVKM. CDR3 length equals 15 residues. Here the CDR3 reads CASSFKVRGGHEAFF. CDR3 DNA: TGTGCCAGCAGTTTCAAAGTAAGGGGGGGACATGAAGCTTTCTTT.

The CDR3 region is CASSPRQGAINEQYF. DNA of the CDR3: TGCGCCAGCAGCCCTAGGCAGGGGGCTATTAACGAGCAGTACTTC. The V gene is TRBV5-1, the J gene TRBJ2-7; 8 positions agree with TRBD1. Germline V gene sequence: CDR1 SGHRS, CDR2 YFSETQ. The CDR3 loop spans 15 amino acids. Trimming removed 4 bases from V and 5 bases from J; junction bases left unmatched: 11.

V gene TRBV29-1 combines with J gene TRBJ1-2, with a weak D call TRBD1 (6 bases). Germline V CDR1 and CDR2: SQVTM, ANQGSEA. With 7 bases removed from V and 5 bases from J, the gap between germline ends came to 17 bases. This CDR3 has 13 residues. For the CDR3, the DNA is TGCAGCGGCCAAGTGGACAGCGGTTATGGCTACACCTTC. Amino acid sequence: CSGQVDSGYGYTF.

This clone occurred a few times. This chain joins TRBV7-9 and TRBJ2-7; D gene unclear. Trimming took 5 bases from V and 3 from J, leaving 8 bases between them. In germline, CDR1 is SEHNR, CDR2 FQNEAQ (reference sequence). CDR3 length: 12 amino acids. CDR3 region: CASSPSSYEQYF. CDR3 bases: TGTGCCAGCAGCCCTTCGAGCTACGAGCAGTACTTC.

The chain is built from TRBV15 and TRBJ2-7, with 9 nucleotides matching TRBD1. Trimming at V came to 1 base and at J to 6 bases, leaving 7 bases not matched to a gene. This CDR3 is 15 amino acids long. Germline V gene data show CDR1 as LNHNV and CDR2 as YYDKDF (reference sequence). The CDR3 bases are TGTGCCACCAGCAGAGCGGGAACAGGGGGCCCCGAGCAGTACTTC. Protein product: CATSRAGTGGPEQYF.

Comment on this clone: Relative to the germline gene, one junction end is altered; a read error may explain this. This chain uses TRBV28 with TRBJ1-3, with D unclear. This CDR3 is 14 amino acids long. CDR1 and CDR2 (germline): MDHEN, SYDVKM. The CDR3 region is CASRLSGGGNTIYF. The CDR3 region has the DNA TGTGCCAGCAGATTATCGGGTGGTGGAAACACCATATATTTT.